These 27 T cell receptor beta chains were sequenced from one sample in a study of T cell responses to AZD1222 COVID-19 vaccine (dated by TCRdb to about 2021). The sample's time point label, decoded: baseline before first vaccination. The treatment or condition label here, explained by the study, means: meningococcal conjugate vaccine given as trial control. Receptor amplification or capture employed the immunoSEQ multiplex PCR assay. Not all clones reach the TCRdb copy of this immuneACCESS table, which keeps in-frame sequences only. Checked studies attribute under half of the gap to unresolved V genes and leave the rest unexplained. This sample holds roughly 140,000 clones; about 93% were observed only once. The top ten clonotypes cover roughly 2.8% of the sample. This material consisted of peripheral blood, taken on day 0 of MenACWY control vaccination. The source is an adult in good health.

The sample holds one count of this clone. This chain connects TRBV2 to TRBJ2-1, with 7 positions matching TRBD1. The CDR3 is 14 amino acids. J gave up 4 bases and V 10 bases, and 10 bases lay outside the gene matches. Germline V CDR1 and CDR2: SNHLY, FYNNEI. This CDR3 reads CAIQGTAKYNEQFF. The CDR3 DNA follows: TGTGCCATCCAGGGGACAGCTAAATACAATGAGCAGTTCTTC.

The chain combines TRBV7-2 with TRBJ2-7, with TRBD2 identical over 15 bases. The CDR3 totals 18 residues. Germline V CDR1 and CDR2: SGHTA, FQGNSA. V was pared by 3 bases and J by 5 bases, with 11 bases of the junction left unmatched. The CDR3 region has the DNA TGTGCCAGCAGCTTCCGGGGACTAGCGGGGGGCTACAGGAACGAGCAGTACTTC. Protein: CASSFRGLAGGYRNEQYF. The full variable domain, completed using reference TRBV7-2 and TRBJ2-7, is GAGVSQSPSNKVTEKGKDVELRCDPISGHTALYWYRQSLGQGLEFLIYFQGNSAPDKSGLPSDRFSAERTGGSVSTLTIQRTQQEDSAVYLCASSFRGLAGGYRNEQYFGPGTRLTVT.

The rearrangement uses TRBV21-1 and TRBJ1-3; the tabulated D call, TRBD1, remains unverified against the DNA. TRBV21-1 has pseudogene status. The CDR3 extends over 18 amino acids. CDR3 region: CASNHKGKKDRGGNTIYF. CDR3 coding DNA: TGTGCCAGCAACCATAAGGGTAAGAAGGACAGGGGAGGAAACACCATATATTTT.

CDR3 coding DNA: TGTGCCAGCAGCGTAGTATCCCGGGGACAGGCTGTCGGGTCCACTGAAGCTTTCTTT. The encoded protein is CASSVVSRGQAVGSTEAFF. The chain recombines TRBV9 with TRBJ1-1, with 8 bases matching TRBD1. Germline-derived CDR1 and CDR2 are SGDLS and YYNGEE. CDR3 size: 19 residues. The junction had 17 bases not matched to a gene; V was cut back by 0 bases and J by 4 bases.

The chain links TRBV6-5 to TRBJ2-4; a possible D gene is TRBD1 (6 bases). The CDR3 is 14 amino acids. V lost 5 bases and J lost 5, with 13 bases in between. The germline CDR1 and CDR2 sequences are MNHEY and SVGAGI. As DNA, the CDR3 is TGTGCCAGCAGTCCCCGGGACACTCAAAACATTCAGTACTTC. Amino acid sequence: CASSPRDTQNIQYF.

The DNA of the CDR3 is TGTGCTGCCAGGGTCCTATCGAACACTGAAGCTTTCTTT. Its protein product is CAARVLSNTEAFF. The chain carries TRBV7-9 and TRBJ1-1; perhaps TRBD1 as D (5 bases). Germline V CDR1 and CDR2: SEHNR, FQNEAQ (reference sequence). CDR3 length: 13 residues.

Only one count was recorded for this clone. This rearrangement joins TRBV5-1 to TRBJ2-3, with TRBD2 matching over 8 bases. V trimming: 0 bases; J trimming: 4 bases; junction bases outside the gene matches: 4. Germline lookup yields CDR1 SGHRS and CDR2 YFSETQ. The CDR3 contains 15 residues. The CDR3 reads CASSLAGGRPDTQYF. CDR3 in DNA: TGCGCCAGCAGCTTGGCGGGGGGGCGACCAGATACGCAGTATTTT.

V and J are TRBV2 and TRBJ1-2; D is uncertain. The germline V gene encodes CDR1 SNHLY and CDR2 FYNNEI. V was pared by 5 bases and J by 7 bases, with 11 bases between. The CDR3 loop spans 12 amino acids. The CDR3 protein is CASSTSSGGYTF. The CDR3 DNA reads TGTGCCAGCAGTACATCTTCAGGTGGCTACACCTTC.

J is TRBJ1-5 and V is TRBV5-8; TRBD1 aligns across 7 bases. Germline lookup yields CDR1 SGHTS and CDR2 YDEGEE. J lost 3 bases, V lost 3 bases, and 9 bases had no gene match. The CDR3 totals 16 residues. The CDR3 sequence is CASSWAGTDLNQPQHF. Written as DNA, the CDR3 is TGTGCCAGCAGCTGGGCAGGGACAGATCTCAATCAGCCCCAGCATTTT.

The chain joins TRBV11-2 to TRBJ1-6, with D unclear. This CDR3 comprises 15 residues. Germline V lookup: CDR1 SGHAT, CDR2 FQNNGV. V lost 0 bases and J 1 base, leaving 4 bases between the germline ends. This CDR3 is CASSLEQSYNSPLHF. DNA for the CDR3: TGTGCCAGCAGCTTAGAGCAGTCCTATAATTCACCCCTCCACTTT. Variable domain in full (rest from reference TRBV11-2 and TRBJ1-6): EAGVAQSPRYKIIEKRQSVAFWCNPISGHATLYWYQQILGQGPKLLIQFQNNGVVDDSQLPKDRFSAERLKGVDSTLKIQPAKLEDSAVYLCASSLEQSYNSPLHFGNGTRLTVT.

The rearrangement uses TRBV30 and TRBJ1-2; a possible D gene is TRBD1 (5 bases). The CDR3 is 13 residues long. The V end was cut by 2 bases, the J end by 4 bases, with 11 bases between. Germline CDR1 reads GTSNPN; CDR2 reads SVGIG (reference sequence). CDR3 sequence reads: CAWSRGSSYGYTF. The DNA of the CDR3 is TGTGCCTGGAGTAGGGGCAGTAGCTATGGCTACACCTTC.

The chain combines TRBV6-5 with TRBJ1-1; TRBD1 might be the D (6 bases). V was cut by 6 bases and J by 1 base, with 15 bases left in between. The V gene's germline CDR1 is MNHEY and CDR2 SVGAGI. The CDR3 has 15 residues. The CDR3 sequence: CASSPFGQWNTEAFF. The CDR3, as DNA: TGTGCCAGCAGCCCCTTTGGACAGTGGAACACTGAAGCTTTCTTT.

This rearrangement joins TRBV5-5 to TRBJ2-5, with a possible D match to TRBD2 (6 bases). The CDR3 has 15 residues. Germline V gene lookup returns CDR1 SGHKS and CDR2 YYEKEE (reference sequence). The V gene lost 2 bases and the J gene lost 3 bases, with 14 bases spanning the gap. Written as DNA, the CDR3 is TGTGCCAGCAGCTTTCCTAGCGACCTCAAAGAGACCCAGTACTTC. It is translated as CASSFPSDLKETQYF.

The rearrangement links TRBV7-2 to TRBJ1-2, with D maybe TRBD1 (5 bases). V gave up 2 bases and J gave up 2 bases, with 9 bases separating them. The CDR3 length is 14 residues. The germline V gene has CDR1 SGHTA and CDR2 FQGNSA. CDR3 region: CASSLSWTNYGYTF. In DNA, the CDR3 is TGTGCCAGCAGCTTATCTTGGACAAACTATGGCTACACCTTC. The variable domain in full, with the rest retrieved from reference TRBV7-2 and TRBJ1-2, is GAGVSQSPSNKVTEKGKDVELRCDPISGHTALYWYRQSLGQGLEFLIYFQGNSAPDKSGLPSDRFSAERTGGSVSTLTIQRTQQEDSAVYLCASSLSWTNYGYTFGSGTRLTVV.

The V and J genes are TRBV6-5 and TRBJ2-5; D gene uncertain. The V end lost 2 bases, the J end lost 4 bases, and 8 bases lay between the germline ends. Germline V gene sequence: CDR1 MNHEY, CDR2 SVGAGI. The CDR3 length is 13 residues. CDR3 residues: CASSYIWGETQYF. CDR3 in DNA: TGTGCCAGCAGTTACATTTGGGGAGAGACCCAGTACTTC.

This chain links TRBV29-1 with TRBJ1-4; possible D gene TRBD1, 5 bases. Germline V gene lookup returns CDR1 SQVTM and CDR2 ANQGSEA. The ends were cut back, 7 bases at V and 3 bases at J, with 15 bases in the middle. CDR3 size: 14 residues. CDR3 region: CSATGAGSNEKLFF. The CDR3 DNA reads as TGCAGCGCGACTGGGGCTGGGTCTAATGAAAAACTGTTTTTT.

The chain carries TRBV20-1 and TRBJ1-2; D call uncertain. V dropped 2 bases and J dropped 7 bases, with 8 bases sitting between them. Germline V gene lookup returns CDR1 DFQATT and CDR2 SNEGSKA (reference sequence). This CDR3 comprises 11 residues. The CDR3 DNA reads as TGCAGTGCTAGACTTAGTTCTGGCTACACCTTC. The encoded protein is CSARLSSGYTF.

V and J are TRBV20-1 and TRBJ2-1; unclear D gene. The CDR3 spans 11 residues. V was pared by 6 bases and J by 3 bases, with 6 bases between. Germline loops: CDR1 DFQATT, CDR2 SNEGSKA (reference sequence). CDR3 bases: TGCAGTGCCCCGAACTACAATGAGCAGTTCTTC. This codes for CSAPNYNEQFF.

The chain employs TRBV4-2 and TRBJ2-1; TRBD2 matches at 7 bases. The CDR3 extends over 17 amino acids. The V segment lost 0 bases and the J segment 4 bases; nucleotides outside the gene matches: 9. Germline V gives CDR1 LGHNA, CDR2 YNFKEQ. CDR3 DNA: TGTGCCAGCAGCCAAGAACCGGCGGGAGTCGAGTACAATGAGCAGTTCTTC. Translating it yields CASSQEPAGVEYNEQFF.

The rearrangement links TRBV27 to TRBJ1-1; TRBD1 might be the D (5 bases). The CDR3 length is 13 residues. Germline assignment: CDR1 MNHEY and CDR2 SMNVEV (reference sequence). Trimming removed 2 bases from V and 11 bases from J, with 15 bases in between. The CDR3 coding sequence is TGTGCCAGCAGTTTAGGGGCCTTTGATATCGCTTTCTTT. This codes for CASSLGAFDIAFF.

The chain joins TRBV5-5 to TRBJ1-3; a possible D gene is TRBD1 (6 bases). The V gene's germline CDR1 is SGHKS and CDR2 YYEKEE (reference sequence). V was trimmed by 4 bases and J by 3 bases, leaving 11 bases between them. The CDR3 is 14 residues long. The CDR3 nucleotides are TGTGCCAGCAGCCCGGGGGGGCTTGGAAACACCATATATTTT. It codes for CASSPGGLGNTIYF.

This clone was detected once. J is TRBJ2-1 and V is TRBV28; D assignment may be TRBD1 or TRBD2 (6 bases each). The CDR3 is made up of 17 amino acids. Per the germline V gene, CDR1 is MDHEN and CDR2 is SYDVKM. V was trimmed by 2 bases and J by 8 bases, leaving 22 bases between them. As DNA, the CDR3 is TGTGCCAGCAGTTTAACGAGGGGGGAGGCCCCGGGGTATGAGCAGTTCTTC. It encodes CASSLTRGEAPGYEQFF.

V gene TRBV27 combines with J gene TRBJ1-5; D not certain. The germline V and J ends were trimmed by 0 bases and 4 bases, with 10 bases remaining between them. This CDR3 is 15 amino acids long. Germline-derived CDR1 and CDR2 are MNHEY and SMNVEV (reference sequence). CDR3 in DNA: TGTGCCAGCAGTTTATCATTCGTCCCGAATCAGCCCCAGCATTTT. Protein: CASSLSFVPNQPQHF.

This sequence joins TRBV10-3 and TRBJ2-2, with D possibly matching TRBD2 (6 bases). The CDR3 is 15 amino acids. CDR1 and CDR2 from the germline V gene are ENHRY and SYGVKD. V lost 3 bases, J lost 1 base, and 9 bases lay in between. In DNA, the CDR3 is TGTGCCATCAGTGACGGCGGGGTGAACACCGGGGAGCTGTTTTTT. Its translation is CAISDGGVNTGELFF.

The chain couples TRBV2 to TRBJ1-1; 9 bases agree with TRBD1. Germline lookup yields CDR1 SNHLY and CDR2 FYNNEI. Germline trimming cut 10 bases from V and 0 bases from J; bases unmatched to any gene: 3. The CDR3 totals 13 residues. CDR3 region: CAKQGAMNTEAFF. The CDR3 bases are TGTGCCAAACAGGGGGCCATGAACACTGAAGCTTTCTTT.

The rearrangement joins TRBV18 to TRBJ1-2; unclear D gene. The CDR3 length is 14 residues. V shed 0 bases and J shed 4 bases, with 9 bases lying between them. Germline CDR1 KGHSH, CDR2 LQKENI. The CDR3 DNA sequence: TGTGCCAGCTCACCACCCAGCCTGGCCTATGGCTACACCTTC. Translating gives CASSPPSLAYGYTF.

The genes are TRBV15 and TRBJ1-4, with D perhaps TRBD1 (6 bases). The CDR3 is 14 residues long. Germline-derived CDR1 and CDR2 are LNHNV and YYDKDF (reference sequence). Trimming shortened V by 3 bases and J by 5 bases, and 10 bases separated the two germline ends. This chain's CDR3 is CATSRATGNEKLFF. The CDR3 DNA reads TGTGCCACCAGCAGGGCTACAGGGAATGAAAAACTGTTTTTT.